The 5 T cell receptor beta chains below come from one sample, sequenced in a study of T cells in Graves' hyperthyroidism and ophthalmopathy. The CDR3 regions of TCR beta were amplified from RNA transcripts. With the HTBI primer set, the TCR CDR3 went through a first round of RT-PCR. MiXCR, applied by TCRdb to the multiplex PCR reads, yields one record per CDR3 protein. The sample lists under 550,000 distinct CDR3 sequences; just under 20% were seen once. Sequencing input: blood. All receptors come from a man between 40 and 49 years old with Graves' ophthalmopathy.

The chain has TRBV9 and TRBJ1-1; maybe TRBD1 (5 bases). Germline-derived CDR1 and CDR2 are SGDLS and YYNGEE. The CDR3 spans 15 residues. The V end lost 0 bases, the J end lost 1 base, and 10 bases lay between the germline ends. Here the CDR3 DNA reads TGTGCCAGCAGCGTAGTCCCGGGGGGGAACACTGAAGCTTTCTTT. Its protein is CASSVVPGGNTEAFF. Full variable domain (outside the CDR3, taken from reference TRBV9 and TRBJ1-1): DSGVTQTPKHLITATGQRVTLRCSPRSGDLSVYWYQQSLDQGLQFLIQYYNGEERAKGNILERFSAQQFPDLHSELNLSSLELGDSALYFCASSVVPGGNTEAFFGQGTRLTVV.

The rearrangement joins TRBV9 to TRBJ1-2; a possible D gene is TRBD1 (6 bases). Trimming removed 2 bases at V and 0 bases at J, with 11 bases between. The CDR3 is 15 residues long. Germline CDR1 reads SGDLS; CDR2 reads YYNGEE. In nucleotides, the CDR3 is TGTGCCAGCAGCGTGTCGGACAGCTCTAACTATGGCTACACCTTC. Translated: CASSVSDSSNYGYTF.

A few counts support this clonotype. At one of its ends the junction is not consistent with the germline gene, which may arise from a read error. The chain couples TRBV6-2 or TRBV6-3 to TRBJ2-5; tentatively, D is TRBD1 (6 bases). CDR3 length equals 15 residues. The V gene's germline CDR1 is MNHEY and CDR2 SVGEGT. CDR3 nucleotides: TGTGCCAGCAGTTACCATCCTGGACAGCCGGACCTGGGGGACTTC. This translates into CASSYHPGQPDLGDF.

The chain has TRBV2 and TRBJ2-7, with unresolved D. Trimming took 10 bases from V and 5 from J, leaving 18 bases between them. CDR1 SNHLY and CDR2 FYNNEI come from the germline V gene. This CDR3 is built from 13 residues. Here the CDR3 reads CATRLSSWDEQYF. The DNA of the CDR3 is TGTGCCACCCGTTTAAGCAGTTGGGACGAGCAGTACTTC.

This chain connects TRBV5-1 to TRBJ1-4, with a possible D match to TRBD1 (5 bases). CDR1 is SGHRS, CDR2 YFSETQ, per germline. The CDR3 totals 15 residues. With 0 bases removed from V and 8 bases from J, the gap between germline ends came to 14 bases. This CDR3 is CASSLERQGGEKLFF. The CDR3 DNA sequence: TGCGCCAGCAGCTTGGAGAGGCAGGGAGGAGAAAAACTGTTTTTT.